Below are 20 T cell receptor beta chains sequenced from a single sample in a study of blood T cell repertoires in COVID-19. Clones were read by immunoSEQ multiplex PCR, and TCRdb kept only the in-frame ones, dropping some. Of about 180,000 clones in the sample, over 75% are singletons; the top ten hold 18%. The sample comprised peripheral blood. Receptors originate from an older person with COVID-19, enrolled during active disease.

This clone was detected once. The chain combines TRBV19 with TRBJ2-5; 9 bases map to TRBD1. Germline V gene sequence: CDR1 LNHDA, CDR2 SQIVND (reference sequence). Trimming cost V 3 bases and J 2 bases; bases outside gene matches: 1. CDR3 size: 14 residues. This CDR3 reads CASSMGQGQETQYF. DNA for the CDR3: TGTGCCAGTAGTATGGGACAGGGACAAGAGACCCAGTACTTC.

DNA for the CDR3: TGTGCCAGCAGCGCTTCATCGGGACACATCTATGGCTACACCTTC. This encodes CASSASSGHIYGYTF. This rearrangement joins TRBV9 to TRBJ1-2; D perhaps matches TRBD1 (6 bases). CDR3 length: 15 amino acids. CDR1 and CDR2 from the germline V gene are SGDLS and YYNGEE. Between the trimmed V and J ends, which lost 3 bases and 4 bases, there was a span of 16 bases.

The chain joins TRBV27 to TRBJ2-7, with TRBD1 as a possible D gene (5 bases). The V gene's germline CDR1 is MNHEY and CDR2 SMNVEV (reference sequence). The germline V and J ends were trimmed by 2 bases and 5 bases, with 13 bases remaining between them. The CDR3 consists of 14 residues. CDR3 in DNA: TGTGCCAGCAGTTTAGGCAGGGCCTATGACGAGCAGTACTTC. Translating gives CASSLGRAYDEQYF.

The chain links TRBV5-5 to TRBJ2-1; 10 bases line up with TRBD2. There are 16 residues in the CDR3. Unmatched junction bases numbered 10, after V lost 0 bases and J lost 10 bases. Germline V gives CDR1 SGHKS, CDR2 YYEKEE (reference sequence). The CDR3 DNA follows: TGTGCCAGCAGCTTGGTCCCAGCGGGGGGGCCCGGGGAGCAGTTCTTC. It encodes CASSLVPAGGPGEQFF.

The DNA of the CDR3 is TGTGCCAGCAGCCAAATCGTACTAGCGGGAGATCCTAATGAGCAGTTCTTC. Residues: CASSQIVLAGDPNEQFF. This chain uses TRBV16 with TRBJ2-1; 11 bases are shared with TRBD2. The ends lost 2 bases at V and 7 bases at J; junction bases unmatched: 10. The CDR3 totals 17 residues. CDR1 is KGHSY, CDR2 FQNENV, per germline.

The rearrangement uses TRBV11-3 and TRBJ2-5; 11 nucleotides match TRBD2. V shed 0 bases, J shed 4 bases, and the junction held 1 base outside the gene matches. CDR3 size: 15 residues. CDR1 and CDR2 from the germline V gene are SGHNT and YENEEA. The CDR3 is CASSLDSGRGETQYF. For the CDR3, the DNA is TGTGCCAGCAGCTTAGATAGCGGGAGGGGAGAGACCCAGTACTTC.

This chain links TRBV5-4 with TRBJ2-3; D perhaps matches TRBD1 (6 bases). Trimming took 2 bases from V and 8 from J, leaving 15 bases between them. CDR3 size: 14 residues. Germline V CDR1 and CDR2: SGHNT, YYREEE (reference sequence). The CDR3 loop is CASSFAQGAGTQYF. The DNA of the CDR3 is TGTGCCAGCAGCTTCGCACAGGGTGCAGGTACGCAGTATTTT.

The rearrangement uses TRBV5-1 and TRBJ2-3, with D tentatively TRBD1 (5 bases). The CDR3 is made up of 15 amino acids. With 3 bases removed from V and 4 bases from J, the gap between germline ends came to 15 bases. The germline CDR1 and CDR2 sequences are SGHRS and YFSETQ. The CDR3 coding sequence is TGCGCCAGCAGCTCGACGACAGACGGTTCAGATACGCAGTATTTT. As protein: CASSSTTDGSDTQYF.

This chain joins TRBV5-6 and TRBJ1-2, with 7 positions matching TRBD1. The germline V gene has CDR1 SGHDT and CDR2 YYEEEE. This CDR3 has 14 amino acids. V lost 4 bases to trimming and J lost 8 bases; unmatched junction nucleotides: 11. CDR3 protein: CASSKGGPGRGYTF. The CDR3 DNA sequence: TGTGCCAGCAGCAAAGGGGGCCCGGGAAGGGGCTACACCTTC.

The chain is built from TRBV5-8 and TRBJ1-2; perhaps TRBD1 as D (5 bases). This CDR3 is built from 13 residues. Germline values: CDR1 SGHTS, CDR2 YDEGEE. With 8 bases removed from V and 8 bases from J, the gap between germline ends came to 19 bases. The CDR3 DNA sequence: TGTGCCAGTGTTCCGGTGGCTGGGGCGGGCTACACCTTC. Translation gives CASVPVAGAGYTF.

This chain connects TRBV7-2 to TRBJ1-2; a possible D gene is TRBD1 (6 bases). Germline CDR1 SGHTA, CDR2 FQGNSA. This CDR3 contains 14 residues. The germline V and J ends were trimmed by 3 bases and 5 bases, with 13 bases remaining between them. Here the CDR3 DNA reads TGTGCCAGCAGCTTCGGGGGGGCTGGGTATGGCTACACCTTC. It yields the protein CASSFGGAGYGYTF.

The chain combines TRBV10-3 with TRBJ2-2; D gene ambiguous. Germline CDR1 ENHRY, CDR2 SYGVKD. Trimming removed 10 bases at V and 0 bases at J, with 15 bases between. The CDR3 is made up of 15 amino acids. CDR3 sequence reads: CATTGDTPNTGELFF. CDR3 nucleotide sequence: TGTGCCACCACTGGCGACACTCCGAACACCGGGGAGCTGTTTTTT.

CDR3 DNA sequence: TGTGCCAGCAGTGAAGTTGCCGGGACAGGGAACTACAATGAGCAGTTCTTC. It specifies CASSEVAGTGNYNEQFF. The V call is TRBV6-1, the J call TRBJ2-1; 9 bases match TRBD1. Germline lookup yields CDR1 MNHNS and CDR2 SASEGT. This CDR3 has 17 residues. After removal of 1 base from V and 3 bases from J, the junction contained 7 bases not matched to a gene.

The gene calls are TRBV27 and TRBJ1-4, with 8 bases aligning to TRBD1. Germline CDR1 MNHEY, CDR2 SMNVEV (reference sequence). CDR3 size: 15 residues. The J segment lost 7 bases and the V segment lost 5 bases, leaving 9 bases of the junction unmatched. This chain's CDR3 is CASSKLTGVLEKLFF. DNA for the CDR3: TGTGCCAGCAGTAAACTGACAGGGGTCCTTGAAAAACTGTTTTTT. The entire variable domain, with the rest obtained from reference TRBV27 and TRBJ1-4, is as follows: EAQVTQNPRYLITVTGKKLTVTCSQNMNHEYMSWYRQDPGLGLRQIYYSMNVEVTDKGDVPEGYKVSRKEKRNFPLILESPSPNQTSLYFCASSKLTGVLEKLFFGSGTQLSVL.

The chain links TRBV5-5 to TRBJ2-1; TRBD2 is a possible D gene (6 bases). Trimming pared 4 bases from V and 5 bases from J, leaving 22 bases between. The CDR3 is made up of 17 amino acids. From germline, CDR1 is SGHKS and CDR2 YYEKEE (reference sequence). The CDR3 nucleotides are TGTGCCAGCAGCCAGAGGTCCCCGGGACTTCTCAACAATGAGCAGTTCTTC. Translating it yields CASSQRSPGLLNNEQFF. Looking up the rest from reference TRBV5-5 and TRBJ2-1 gives the full variable domain: DAGVTQSPTHLIKTRGQQVTLRCSPISGHKSVSWYQQVLGQGPQFIFQYYEKEERGRGNFPDRFSARQFPNYSSELNVNALLLGDSALYLCASSQRSPGLLNNEQFFGPGTRLTVL.

This clone was detected only a few times. For the CDR3, the DNA is TGTGCCATCAGCCCGGGACAGCAAGCCTACAATGAGCAGTTCTTC. Protein product: CAISPGQQAYNEQFF. J is TRBJ2-1 and V is TRBV10-3, with 7 bases matching TRBD1. Germline trimming cut 6 bases from V and 2 bases from J; bases unmatched to any gene: 7. Germline V gives CDR1 ENHRY, CDR2 SYGVKD. CDR3 length: 15 residues.

J is TRBJ2-5 and V is TRBV5-1, with 13 bases lining up with TRBD2. The CDR3 length is 15 residues. Unmatched junction bases numbered 6, after V lost 5 bases and J lost 5 bases. Germline CDR1 is SGHRS and CDR2 is YFSETQ. Here the CDR3 reads CASRDRLAGGETQYF. The CDR3, as DNA: TGCGCCAGCAGGGATCGACTAGCGGGGGGTGAGACCCAGTACTTC.

V is TRBV7-2 and J is TRBJ2-7; 14 bases line up with TRBD2. Trimming took 6 bases from V and 1 from J; bases not matched to a gene: 5. In germline, CDR1 is SGHTA, CDR2 FQGNSA. CDR3 length equals 16 residues. The CDR3 DNA reads TGTGCCAGCAGTGGACTAGCGGGGGGCGGATCCTACGAGCAGTACTTC. Translating gives CASSGLAGGGSYEQYF.

This clone was observed a single time. The chain couples TRBV28 to TRBJ2-3; D is uncertain. Germline-derived CDR1 and CDR2 are MDHEN and SYDVKM. V lost 5 bases to trimming and J lost 0 bases, with 6 bases between them. The CDR3 consists of 13 residues. CDR3 sequence: CASSPLSTDTQYF. CDR3 in DNA: TGTGCCAGCAGTCCGTTAAGCACAGATACGCAGTATTTT.

The chain has TRBV7-9 and TRBJ1-3; TRBD1 matches at 11 bases. V shed 5 bases, J shed 0 bases, and the junction held 9 bases outside the gene matches. Germline-derived CDR1 and CDR2 are SEHNR and FQNEAQ (reference sequence). The CDR3 runs 18 residues. The CDR3 loop reads CASSRGQGATNSGNTIYF. The CDR3 nucleotides are TGTGCCAGCAGCCGTGGACAGGGGGCAACGAACTCTGGAAACACCATATATTTT.